Listed below are T cell receptor beta chains from one sample, sequenced in a study of T-cell memory formation after mild COVID-19. TCRdb redid the calling of the 5' RACE reads with MiXCR, one entry per CDR3 protein. The data show approximately 410,000 distinct CDR3 sequences, around a quarter seen once. The sample taken for sequencing was PBMCs or a T cell subset sorted from them (not recorded which). The receptors shown here come from an adult woman who had mild COVID-19 (a few samples of this study predate the infection). Cell type and time point are not known. CDR3s include the opening cysteine and the closing phenylalanine or tryptophan. A D gene is named only where the DNA matches it firmly. Some rows mark clone size as missing; the rest say once, few, many or name a class of expanded clone.

v_gene: TRBV20-1; d_gene: TRBD2; abundance: .; j_gene: TRBJ2-7; CDR3aa: CSARAGTNLYEQYF; CDR3nt: TGCAGTGCTAGAGCCGGGACTAATCTTTACGAGCAGTACTTC
v_gene: TRBV7-9; d_gene: .; abundance: .; j_gene: TRBJ1-1; CDR3aa: CASSSPGGNTEAFF; CDR3nt: TGTGCCAGCAGCTCGCCGGGAGGGAACACTGAAGCTTTCTTT
v_gene: TRBV20-1; d_gene: .; abundance: few; j_gene: TRBJ2-3; CDR3aa: CSASWVQNTQYF; CDR3nt: TGCAGTGCTAGTTGGGTCCAAAATACGCAGTATTTT
v_gene: TRBV5-1; d_gene: TRBD2; abundance: few; j_gene: TRBJ2-3; CDR3aa: CASSLLAGLPDTQYF; CDR3nt: TGCGCCAGCAGCTTGCTAGCGGGGTTGCCAGATACGCAGTATTTT
v_gene: TRBV7-9; d_gene: TRBD2; abundance: few; j_gene: TRBJ2-1; CDR3aa: CASSLVASGINEQFF; CDR3nt: TGTGCCAGCAGCTTAGTTGCTAGCGGGATCAATGAGCAGTTCTTC
v_gene: TRBV27; d_gene: .; abundance: .; j_gene: TRBJ1-1; CDR3aa: CASARVMGTEAFF; CDR3nt: TGTGCCAGTGCACGGGTGATGGGCACTGAAGCTTTCTTT
v_gene: TRBV27; d_gene: .; abundance: .; j_gene: TRBJ2-7; CDR3aa: CASSPGFLSTYEQYF; CDR3nt: TGTGCCAGCAGTCCAGGGTTTCTTTCCACCTACGAGCAGTACTTC
v_gene: TRBV13; d_gene: .; abundance: .; j_gene: TRBJ2-1; CDR3aa: CASSSTGTSNYNEQFF; CDR3nt: TGTGCCAGCAGCTCCACCGGGACCTCGAACTACAATGAGCAGTTCTTC
v_gene: TRBV12-3/TRBV12-4; d_gene: .; abundance: few; j_gene: TRBJ1-1; CDR3aa: CASSTWGSEAFF; CDR3nt: TGTGCCAGCAGCACATGGGGATCTGAAGCTTTCTTT
v_gene: TRBV5-1; d_gene: TRBD1; abundance: .; j_gene: TRBJ2-5; CDR3aa: CASSLSGGSINQETQYF; CDR3nt: TGCGCCAGCAGCTTGTCAGGGGGATCCATTAACCAAGAGACCCAGTACTTC
v_gene: TRBV11-2; d_gene: .; abundance: .; j_gene: TRBJ2-7; CDR3aa: CASSLLGGVSSYEQYF; CDR3nt: TGTGCCAGCAGCTTATTAGGGGGGGTAAGCTCCTACGAGCAGTACTTC
v_gene: TRBV5-1; d_gene: TRBD1; abundance: few; j_gene: TRBJ2-1; CDR3aa: CASSVRQTGTGGMNEQFF; CDR3nt: TGCGCCAGCAGCGTACGACAAACCGGGACAGGGGGTATGAATGAGCAGTTCTTC
v_gene: TRBV29-1; d_gene: TRBD2; abundance: .; j_gene: TRBJ2-1; CDR3aa: CSAWGLTSGTSGDEQFF; CDR3nt: TGCAGCGCATGGGGGTTGACTAGCGGGACCTCTGGGGATGAGCAGTTCTTC